This entry lists 15 T cell receptor beta chains sequenced from one sample in a study of blood T cell repertoires in COVID-19. This table comes from immunoSEQ multiplex PCR, and its TCRdb copy is limited to in-frame clones, with some not included. This repertoire shows around 220,000 clones, about 86% found once; its top ten account for 2.2%. Material: peripheral blood. Source of these receptors: a woman aged 50 to 60 with acute or convalescent COVID-19.

The chain employs TRBV19 and TRBJ2-7, with D tentatively TRBD2 (6 bases). There are 13 residues in the CDR3. Trimming took off 3 bases at V and 7 bases at J, with 13 bases between the two ends. Per germline, CDR1 LNHDA and CDR2 SQIVND (reference sequence). The CDR3: CASSMVAGHEQYF. The CDR3 bases are TGTGCCAGTAGTATGGTCGCGGGGCATGAGCAGTACTTC.

The V gene is TRBV29-1, the J gene TRBJ1-3, with TRBD1 identical over 7 bases. Germline V gene data show CDR1 as SQVTM and CDR2 as ANQGSEA. CDR3 length: 16 amino acids. V was pared by 3 bases and J by 3 bases, with 11 bases of the junction left unmatched. The CDR3 nucleotides read TGCAGCGTTGAGCACGACAGGGATCTGTATGGAAACACCATATATTTT. Encoded protein: CSVEHDRDLYGNTIYF.

The chain combines TRBV5-5 with TRBJ1-1; perhaps TRBD1 as D (5 bases). This CDR3 comprises 14 residues. V lost 2 bases and J 3 bases, leaving 11 bases between the germline ends. Germline CDR1 and CDR2: SGHKS and YYEKEE (reference sequence). The CDR3 loop reads CASSLAGADTEAFF. CDR3 DNA sequence: TGTGCCAGCAGCTTAGCTGGGGCGGACACTGAAGCTTTCTTT. Using reference TRBV5-5 and TRBJ1-1 for the parts outside the CDR3, the full variable domain is DAGVTQSPTHLIKTRGQQVTLRCSPISGHKSVSWYQQVLGQGPQFIFQYYEKEERGRGNFPDRFSARQFPNYSSELNVNALLLGDSALYLCASSLAGADTEAFFGQGTRLTVV.

V is TRBV3-1 (or the pseudogene TRBV3-2) and J is TRBJ2-7, with 9 nucleotides matching TRBD1. CDR3 length: 16 residues. Germline-derived CDR1 and CDR2 are LGHDT and YNNKEL (reference sequence). Trimming at V came to 4 bases and at J to 6 bases, leaving 13 bases not matched to a gene. The CDR3 DNA sequence: TGTGCCAGCAGCCTTAGCTTAGGACAGGGGAGCTTCGAGCAGTACTTC. As protein: CASSLSLGQGSFEQYF.

J is TRBJ1-5 and V is TRBV6-5, with D maybe TRBD1 (5 bases). Trimming took off 6 bases at V and 0 bases at J, with 12 bases between the two ends. Germline lookup yields CDR1 MNHEY and CDR2 SVGAGI. The CDR3 extends over 15 amino acids. The CDR3 sequence: CASRRQRNSNQPQHF. For the CDR3, the DNA is TGTGCCAGCAGACGACAGCGAAATAGCAATCAGCCCCAGCATTTT.

The chain couples TRBV6-5 to TRBJ1-4; D remains unclear. Germline loops: CDR1 MNHEY, CDR2 SVGAGI. CDR3 length: 14 residues. The ends were cut back, 0 bases at V and 2 bases at J, with 4 bases in the middle. CDR3 loop: CASSYSYTNEKLFF. The DNA of the CDR3 is TGTGCCAGCAGTTACTCGTATACTAATGAAAAACTGTTTTTT.

The genes are TRBV5-6 and TRBJ2-4; the match to TRBD1 covers 8 bases. This CDR3 is 13 amino acids long. The V gene end was trimmed by 5 bases and the J gene end by 3 bases; junction bases not matched to a gene: 1. The germline V gene encodes CDR1 SGHDT and CDR2 YYEEEE. The CDR3 sequence: CASSGTGKNIQYF. The CDR3 coding sequence is TGTGCCAGCAGTGGGACAGGCAAAAACATTCAGTACTTC.

The chain recombines TRBV4-3 with TRBJ1-5; D remains ambiguous. CDR1 LGHNA and CDR2 YSLEER come from the germline V gene. Trimming stripped 0 bases from V and 6 bases from J, with 9 bases between. The CDR3 is 14 amino acids. CDR3 sequence: CASSQDRILQPQHF. CDR3 sequence (DNA): TGCGCCAGCAGCCAAGATCGTATTCTTCAGCCCCAGCATTTT.

The sample holds one count of this clone. The chain employs TRBV5-6 and TRBJ2-3; D perhaps matches TRBD1 (6 bases). V gave up 2 bases and J gave up 8 bases, with 21 bases separating them. The CDR3 runs 16 residues. CDR1 is SGHDT and CDR2 is YYEEEE in the germline V gene. CDR3 coding DNA: TGTGCCAGCAGCTTACCACCCCGGACAGTGGGTGTTACGCAGTATTTT. It encodes CASSLPPRTVGVTQYF.

J is TRBJ1-1 and V is TRBV7-9; 8 nucleotides match TRBD1. The CDR3 loop spans 15 amino acids. The germline V gene encodes CDR1 SEHNR and CDR2 FQNEAQ (reference sequence). The V segment lost 5 bases and the J segment 3 bases; nucleotides outside the gene matches: 8. This chain's CDR3 is CASSTSETGDTEAFF. The CDR3 coding sequence is TGTGCCAGCAGCACTTCTGAGACAGGGGACACTGAAGCTTTCTTT.

This chain links TRBV9 with TRBJ1-6; 9 nucleotides line up with TRBD1. Trimming took 2 bases from V and 10 from J; bases not matched to a gene: 4. Germline V gene lookup returns CDR1 SGDLS and CDR2 YYNGEE. The CDR3 has 14 residues. Here the CDR3 DNA reads TGTGCCAGCAGCGTGGGACAGGGTGGATCACCCCTCCACTTT. It is translated as CASSVGQGGSPLHF.

The J gene is TRBJ2-3, the V gene TRBV6-7; 9 bases fit TRBD2. TRBV6-7 carries the ORF label, with uncertain function. Trimming cost V 6 bases and J 7 bases; bases outside gene matches: 11. This CDR3 comprises 15 residues. DNA of the CDR3: TGTGCCAGCAGACCTCAGGGGCTAGCGGGATATACGCAGTATTTT. This encodes CASRPQGLAGYTQYF.

This clone appeared a few times. For the CDR3, the DNA is TGTGCCACCAGCAGAGATAACGGGAGGAGCAATCAGCCCCAGCATTTT. It translates to CATSRDNGRSNQPQHF. The chain links TRBV15 to TRBJ1-5; D unclear. The CDR3 has 16 amino acids. V was trimmed by 0 bases and J by 1 base, leaving 10 bases between them. CDR1 is LNHNV and CDR2 is YYDKDF in the germline V gene (reference sequence).

The CDR3 nucleotides are TGTGCCAGCAGCCAGGGGGCTACCGAAGCTTTCTTT. This translates into CASSQGATEAFF. V usage is TRBV4-2 and J usage is TRBJ1-1; possibly TRBD1 for D (6 bases). CDR1 LGHNA and CDR2 YNFKEQ come from the germline V gene. V shed 3 bases and J shed 8 bases, with 10 bases lying between them. The CDR3 length is 12 residues.

The chain employs TRBV11-2 and TRBJ1-2; D uncertain. Germline V gives CDR1 SGHAT, CDR2 FQNNGV. Between the trimmed V and J ends, which lost 6 bases and 6 bases, there was a span of 8 bases. This CDR3 spans 11 amino acids. This CDR3 reads CASSPSDGYTF. As DNA, the CDR3 is TGTGCCAGCAGTCCTTCCGATGGCTACACCTTC. Complete variable domain (other parts from reference TRBV11-2 and TRBJ1-2): EAGVAQSPRYKIIEKRQSVAFWCNPISGHATLYWYQQILGQGPKLLIQFQNNGVVDDSQLPKDRFSAERLKGVDSTLKIQPAKLEDSAVYLCASSPSDGYTFGSGTRLTVV.